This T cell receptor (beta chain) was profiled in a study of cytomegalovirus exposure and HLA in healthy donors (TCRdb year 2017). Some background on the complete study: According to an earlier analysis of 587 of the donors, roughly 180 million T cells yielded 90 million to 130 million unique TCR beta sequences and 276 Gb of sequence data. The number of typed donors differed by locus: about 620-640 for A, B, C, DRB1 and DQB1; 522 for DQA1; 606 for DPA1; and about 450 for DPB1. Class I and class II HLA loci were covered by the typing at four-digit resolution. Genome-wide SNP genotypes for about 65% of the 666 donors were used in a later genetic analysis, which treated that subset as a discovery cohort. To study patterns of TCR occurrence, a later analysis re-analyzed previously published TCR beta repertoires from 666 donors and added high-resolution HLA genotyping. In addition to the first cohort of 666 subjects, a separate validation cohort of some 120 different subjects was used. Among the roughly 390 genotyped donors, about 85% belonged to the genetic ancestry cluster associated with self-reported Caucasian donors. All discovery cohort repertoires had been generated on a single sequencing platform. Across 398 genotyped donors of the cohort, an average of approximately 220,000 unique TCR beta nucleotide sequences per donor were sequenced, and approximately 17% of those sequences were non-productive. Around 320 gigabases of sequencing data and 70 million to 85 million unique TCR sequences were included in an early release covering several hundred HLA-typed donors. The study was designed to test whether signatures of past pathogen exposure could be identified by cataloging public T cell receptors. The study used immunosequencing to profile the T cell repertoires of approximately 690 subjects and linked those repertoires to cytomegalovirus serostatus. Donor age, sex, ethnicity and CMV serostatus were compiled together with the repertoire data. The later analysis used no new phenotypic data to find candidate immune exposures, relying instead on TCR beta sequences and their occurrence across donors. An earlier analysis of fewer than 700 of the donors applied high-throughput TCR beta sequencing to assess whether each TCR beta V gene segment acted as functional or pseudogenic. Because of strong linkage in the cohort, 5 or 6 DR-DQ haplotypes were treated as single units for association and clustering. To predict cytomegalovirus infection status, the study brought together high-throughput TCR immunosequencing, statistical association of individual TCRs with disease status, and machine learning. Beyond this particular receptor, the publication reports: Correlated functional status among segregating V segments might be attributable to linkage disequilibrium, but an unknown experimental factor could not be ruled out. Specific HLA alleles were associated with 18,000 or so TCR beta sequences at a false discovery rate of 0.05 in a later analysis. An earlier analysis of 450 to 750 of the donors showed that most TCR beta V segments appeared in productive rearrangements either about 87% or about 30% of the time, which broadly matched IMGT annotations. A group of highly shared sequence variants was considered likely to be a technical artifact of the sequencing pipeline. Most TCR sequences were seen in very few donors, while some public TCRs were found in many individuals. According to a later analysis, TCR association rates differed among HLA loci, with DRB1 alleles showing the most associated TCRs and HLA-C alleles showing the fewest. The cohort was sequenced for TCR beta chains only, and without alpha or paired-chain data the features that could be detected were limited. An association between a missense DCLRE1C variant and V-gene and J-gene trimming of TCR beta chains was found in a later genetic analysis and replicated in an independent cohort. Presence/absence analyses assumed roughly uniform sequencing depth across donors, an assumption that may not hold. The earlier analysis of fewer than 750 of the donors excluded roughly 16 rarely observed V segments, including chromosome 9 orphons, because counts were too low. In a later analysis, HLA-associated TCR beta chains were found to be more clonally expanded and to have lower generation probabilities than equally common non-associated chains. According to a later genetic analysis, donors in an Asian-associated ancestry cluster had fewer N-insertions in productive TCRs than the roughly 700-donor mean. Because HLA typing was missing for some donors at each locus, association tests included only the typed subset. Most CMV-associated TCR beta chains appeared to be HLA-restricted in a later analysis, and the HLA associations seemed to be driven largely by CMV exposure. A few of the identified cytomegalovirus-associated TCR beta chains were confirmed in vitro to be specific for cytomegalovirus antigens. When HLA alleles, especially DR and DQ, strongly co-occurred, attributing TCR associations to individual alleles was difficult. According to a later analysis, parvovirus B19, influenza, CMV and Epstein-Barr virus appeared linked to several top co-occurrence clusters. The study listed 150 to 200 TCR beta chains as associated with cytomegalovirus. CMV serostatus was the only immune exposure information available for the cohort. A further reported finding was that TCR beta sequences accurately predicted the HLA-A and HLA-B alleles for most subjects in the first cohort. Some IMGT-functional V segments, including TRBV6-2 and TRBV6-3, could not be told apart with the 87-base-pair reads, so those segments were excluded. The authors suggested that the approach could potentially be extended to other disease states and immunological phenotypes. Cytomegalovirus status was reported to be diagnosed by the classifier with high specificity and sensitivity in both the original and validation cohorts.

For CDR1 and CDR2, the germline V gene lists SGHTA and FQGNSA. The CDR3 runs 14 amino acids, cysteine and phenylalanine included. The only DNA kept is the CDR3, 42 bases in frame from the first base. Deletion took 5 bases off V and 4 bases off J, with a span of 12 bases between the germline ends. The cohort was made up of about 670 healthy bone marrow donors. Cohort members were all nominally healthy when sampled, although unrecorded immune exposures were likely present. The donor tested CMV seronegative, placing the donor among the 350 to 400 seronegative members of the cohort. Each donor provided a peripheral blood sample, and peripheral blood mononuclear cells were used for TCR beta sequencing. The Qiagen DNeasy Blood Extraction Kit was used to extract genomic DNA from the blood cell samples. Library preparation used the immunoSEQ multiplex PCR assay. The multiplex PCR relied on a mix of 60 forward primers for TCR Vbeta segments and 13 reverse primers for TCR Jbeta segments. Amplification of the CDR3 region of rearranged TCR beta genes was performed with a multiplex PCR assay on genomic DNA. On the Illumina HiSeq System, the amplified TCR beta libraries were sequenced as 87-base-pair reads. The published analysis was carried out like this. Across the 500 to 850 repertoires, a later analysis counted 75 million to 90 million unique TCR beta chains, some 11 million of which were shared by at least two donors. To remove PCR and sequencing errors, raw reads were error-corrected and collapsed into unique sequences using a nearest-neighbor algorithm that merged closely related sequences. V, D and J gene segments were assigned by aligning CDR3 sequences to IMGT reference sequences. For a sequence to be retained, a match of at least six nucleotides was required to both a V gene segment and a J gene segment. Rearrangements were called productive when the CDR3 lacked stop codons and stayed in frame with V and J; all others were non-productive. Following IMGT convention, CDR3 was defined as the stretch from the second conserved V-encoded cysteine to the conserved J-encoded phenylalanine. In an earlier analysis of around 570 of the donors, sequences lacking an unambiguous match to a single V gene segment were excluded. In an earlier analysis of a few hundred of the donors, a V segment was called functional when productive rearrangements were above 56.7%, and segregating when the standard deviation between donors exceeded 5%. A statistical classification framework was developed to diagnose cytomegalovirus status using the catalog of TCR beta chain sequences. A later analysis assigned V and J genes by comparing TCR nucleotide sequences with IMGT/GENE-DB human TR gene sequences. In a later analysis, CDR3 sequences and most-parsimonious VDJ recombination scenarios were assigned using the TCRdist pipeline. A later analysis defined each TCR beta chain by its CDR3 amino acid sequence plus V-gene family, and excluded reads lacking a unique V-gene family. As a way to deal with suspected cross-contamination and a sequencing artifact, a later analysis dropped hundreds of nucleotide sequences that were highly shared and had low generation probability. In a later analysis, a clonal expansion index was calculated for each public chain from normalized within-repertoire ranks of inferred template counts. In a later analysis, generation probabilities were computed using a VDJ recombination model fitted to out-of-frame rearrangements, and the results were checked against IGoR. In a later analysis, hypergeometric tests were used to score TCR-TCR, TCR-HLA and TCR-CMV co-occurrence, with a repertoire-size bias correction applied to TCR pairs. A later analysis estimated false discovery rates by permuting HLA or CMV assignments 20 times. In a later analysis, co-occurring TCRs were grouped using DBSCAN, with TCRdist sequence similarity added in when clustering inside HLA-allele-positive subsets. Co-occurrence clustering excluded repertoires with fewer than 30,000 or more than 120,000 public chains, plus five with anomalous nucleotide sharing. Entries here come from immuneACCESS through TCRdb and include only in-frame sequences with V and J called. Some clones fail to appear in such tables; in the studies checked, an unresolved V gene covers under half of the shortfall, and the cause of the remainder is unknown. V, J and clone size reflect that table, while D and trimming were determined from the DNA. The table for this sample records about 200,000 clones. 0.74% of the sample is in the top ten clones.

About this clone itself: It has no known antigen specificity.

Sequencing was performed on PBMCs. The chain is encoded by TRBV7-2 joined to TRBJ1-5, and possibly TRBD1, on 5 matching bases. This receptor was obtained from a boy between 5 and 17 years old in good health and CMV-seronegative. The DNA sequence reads TGTGCCAGCAGCCAAGGCGGGGCAAATCAGCCCCAGCATTTT. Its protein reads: CASSQGGANQPQHF.